A single sample gave rise to the 31 T cell receptor beta chains below, sequenced in a study of cytomegalovirus exposure and HLA in healthy donors. The PCR contained 60 Vbeta and 13 Jbeta primers. The table came from immunoSEQ multiplex PCR; TCRdb's copy has only in-frame clones and leaves some out. Among 45,000 to 60,000 clones, 73% were seen once, and the ten largest hold 2.5% to 3%. The sequenced sample consisted of PBMCs. Source of these receptors: a man younger than 30 in good health and CMV-seronegative.

This sequence joins TRBV6-1 and TRBJ2-7, with a weak D call TRBD2 (6 bases). CDR1 and CDR2 from the germline V gene are MNHNS and SASEGT. CDR3 length equals 11 residues. The V end was cut by 8 bases, the J end by 2 bases, with 7 bases between. The CDR3 loop is CASRLAYEQYF. For the CDR3, the DNA is TGTGCCAGCCGACTAGCCTACGAGCAGTACTTC.

This clone was found a few times. The chain carries TRBV10-3 and TRBJ1-5; D may be TRBD1 (6 bases). The CDR3 runs 15 residues. Germline-derived CDR1 and CDR2 are ENHRY and SYGVKD. Trimming took 0 bases from V and 7 from J, leaving 13 bases between them. CDR3 coding DNA: TGTGCCATCAGTGAGTCGCGGACCAGGGGCCAGCCCCAGCATTTT. Its protein is CAISESRTRGQPQHF.

This clone has only one observation. The chain employs TRBV4-3 and TRBJ2-5; 7 nucleotides match TRBD2. Germline V gene lookup returns CDR1 LGHNA and CDR2 YSLEER. Germline trimming cut 2 bases from V and 0 bases from J; bases unmatched to any gene: 6. The CDR3 is made up of 16 amino acids. The CDR3 region has the DNA TGCGCCAGCAGCCAATCAACCGGGGGGAACCAAGAGACCCAGTACTTC. The encoded protein is CASSQSTGGNQETQYF.

V usage is TRBV19 and J usage is TRBJ1-5; a possible D gene is TRBD1 (5 bases). This CDR3 has 14 amino acids. V dropped 3 bases and J dropped 3 bases, with 9 bases sitting between them. Germline V gives CDR1 LNHDA, CDR2 SQIVND (reference sequence). The CDR3 DNA reads TGTGCCAGTAGTATCGACAGCGCCAATCAGCCCCAGCATTTT. Protein product: CASSIDSANQPQHF. Full variable domain (missing parts from reference TRBV19 and TRBJ1-5): DGGITQSPKYLFRKEGQNVTLSCEQNLNHDAMYWYRQDPGQGLRLIYYSQIVNDFQKGDIAEGYSVSREKKESFPLTVTSAQKNPTAFYLCASSIDSANQPQHFGDGTRLSIL.

This sequence joins TRBV13 and TRBJ2-7; 11 nucleotides agree with TRBD2. Per germline, CDR1 PRHDT and CDR2 FYEKMQ (reference sequence). The CDR3 contains 15 residues. Losses at the gene ends were 5 bases for V and 2 bases for J; bases not matched to a gene: 5. The CDR3 bases are TGTGCCAGCAGCCATACTAGCGGGGGCACCTACGAGCAGTACTTC. Protein product: CASSHTSGGTYEQYF.

The CDR3 reads CASSPPNYQGFDEQFF. The CDR3 nucleotides read TGTGCCAGCTCACCACCAAACTATCAGGGCTTCGATGAGCAGTTCTTC. The chain joins TRBV18 to TRBJ2-1; D perhaps matches TRBD1 (5 bases). CDR1 is KGHSH, CDR2 LQKENI, per germline. V was clipped by 0 bases and J by 8 bases, with 17 bases between them. The CDR3 is 16 residues long.

Only a few counts were recorded for this clone. This sequence joins TRBV28 and TRBJ1-2; no definite D call. The CDR3 totals 18 residues. The V end lost 6 bases, the J end lost 3 bases, and 26 bases lay between the germline ends. Germline V lookup: CDR1 MDHEN, CDR2 SYDVKM. The CDR3 bases are TGTGCCAGCAGCTCCGGGAGGGCAGAGAGGATGGTGGACTATGGCTACACCTTC. Amino acids: CASSSGRAERMVDYGYTF.

The genes are TRBV7-2 and TRBJ2-3; a weak D match, TRBD2 (6 bases). The germline gives CDR1 SGHTA, CDR2 FQGNSA. This CDR3 spans 16 amino acids. Between the trimmed V and J ends, which lost 0 bases and 2 bases, there was a span of 12 bases. CDR3 nucleotide sequence: TGTGCCAGCAGCTTAGCGGAGCGGAGGGCCACAGATACGCAGTATTTT. This encodes CASSLAERRATDTQYF. Full variable domain (remainder filled in from reference TRBV7-2 and TRBJ2-3): GAGVSQSPSNKVTEKGKDVELRCDPISGHTALYWYRQSLGQGLEFLIYFQGNSAPDKSGLPSDRFSAERTGGSVSTLTIQRTQQEDSAVYLCASSLAERRATDTQYFGPGTRLTVL.

The chain carries TRBV7-2 and TRBJ2-7; D is unclear. Trimming pared 0 bases from V and 0 bases from J, leaving 15 bases between. The length of the CDR3 is 17 residues. CDR1 is SGHTA, CDR2 FQGNSA, per germline. CDR3 protein: CASSLASPGFSSYEQYF. DNA of the CDR3: TGTGCCAGCAGCTTAGCGTCGCCAGGTTTTAGCTCCTACGAGCAGTACTTC.

The chain has TRBV7-9 and TRBJ2-5; possibly TRBD1 for D (6 bases). CDR3 length equals 14 residues. Germline assignment: CDR1 SEHNR and CDR2 FQNEAQ (reference sequence). V was trimmed by 3 bases and J by 2 bases, leaving 10 bases between them. In DNA, the CDR3 is TGTGCCAGCAGCTTGTTGGGGGCTCAAGAGACCCAGTACTTC. Its translation: CASSLLGAQETQYF.

The chain couples TRBV28 to TRBJ2-1; 9 bases are shared with TRBD2. The germline V gene encodes CDR1 MDHEN and CDR2 SYDVKM. V lost 6 bases and J lost 10; bases outside the gene matches: 4. CDR3 size: 12 residues. The CDR3 is CASSISGREQFF. The CDR3 region has the DNA TGTGCCAGCAGCATCAGCGGGAGGGAGCAGTTCTTC.

This clone was found a few times. The chain combines TRBV10-3 with TRBJ1-4, with 9 bases that match TRBD1. CDR3 length: 13 amino acids. J gave up 10 bases and V 6 bases, and 6 bases lay outside the gene matches. CDR1 ENHRY and CDR2 SYGVKD come from the germline V gene. The CDR3 loop is CAISGDRDGKLFF. The DNA of the CDR3 is TGTGCCATCAGCGGGGACAGGGACGGAAAACTGTTTTTT.

V gene TRBV19 combines with J gene TRBJ2-1, with 8 positions matching TRBD2. Trimming cost V 11 bases and J 5 bases; bases outside gene matches: 11. The CDR3 contains 14 residues. CDR1 is LNHDA and CDR2 is SQIVND in the germline V gene (reference sequence). The DNA of the CDR3 is TGTGCCTCTAGGAGCGGGAGTGGAAACAATGAGCAGTTCTTC. It is translated as CASRSGSGNNEQFF.

The chain carries TRBV23-1 and TRBJ2-1; 9 nucleotides align to TRBD1. TRBV23-1 is treated as an ORF (open reading frame) with a function not yet certain. There are 14 residues in the CDR3. V was clipped by 5 bases and J by 12 bases; unmatched bases: 11. The CDR3 DNA is TGCGCCAGCAGTTTTTCCCGGGACAGGGTCGCGCAGTTCTTC. Protein sequence: CASSFSRDRVAQFF.

The rearrangement links TRBV5-1 to TRBJ2-1, with D unclear. Trimming pared 4 bases from V and 9 bases from J, leaving 11 bases between. From germline, CDR1 is SGHRS and CDR2 YFSETQ. CDR3 length: 12 amino acids. The CDR3 protein is CASSARTIEQFF. The CDR3 nucleotides are TGCGCCAGCAGCGCCAGAACTATTGAGCAGTTCTTC.

This rearrangement joins TRBV14 to TRBJ2-3; possibly TRBD2 for D (6 bases). CDR3 length: 14 amino acids. CDR1 is SGHDN, CDR2 FVKESK, per germline. The germline V and J ends were trimmed by 6 bases and 2 bases, with 12 bases remaining between them. CDR3 sequence (DNA): TGTGCCAGCAGTCGGGACTTTGACACAGATACGCAGTATTTT. Translation gives CASSRDFDTDTQYF.

A few counts support this clone. This sequence joins TRBV6-5 and TRBJ2-7; 8 bases line up with TRBD1. Looked up from germline, CDR1 is MNHEY and CDR2 is SVGAGI. This CDR3 spans 14 amino acids. V lost 6 bases to trimming and J lost 2 bases; unmatched junction nucleotides: 6. The chain's CDR3 is CASSRTGFTYEQYF. In DNA, the CDR3 is TGTGCCAGCAGCCGGACAGGGTTTACCTACGAGCAGTACTTC.

The chain uses TRBV10-3 and TRBJ2-7, with a weak D call TRBD1 (5 bases). This CDR3 is 12 amino acids long. Germline lookup yields CDR1 ENHRY and CDR2 SYGVKD. V shed 2 bases and J shed 3 bases, with 5 bases lying between them. This CDR3 reads CAISEDSYEQYF. DNA for the CDR3: TGTGCCATCAGTGAGGACAGCTACGAGCAGTACTTC.

This CDR3 reads CSALTRTYEQYF. Written as DNA, the CDR3 is TGCAGCGCTTTGACTCGTACCTACGAGCAGTACTTC. The chain joins TRBV29-1 to TRBJ2-7; D remains ambiguous. The length of the CDR3 is 12 residues. In germline, CDR1 is SQVTM, CDR2 ANQGSEA. The germline V and J ends were trimmed by 7 bases and 2 bases, with 12 bases remaining between them.

This clone was found a few times. This chain uses TRBV4-1 with TRBJ1-1; D is unclear. The CDR3 is 14 amino acids. Germline values: CDR1 MGHRA, CDR2 YSYEKL. V dropped 0 bases and J dropped 5 bases, with 10 bases sitting between them. The CDR3 sequence is CASSQDSGGTEAFF. In nucleotides, the CDR3 is TGCGCCAGCAGCCAAGATAGTGGAGGGACTGAAGCTTTCTTT.

This chain joins TRBV4-3 and TRBJ1-2; 7 nucleotides align to TRBD1. Germline assignment: CDR1 LGHNA and CDR2 YSLEER. V dropped 0 bases and J dropped 8; count of bases not matched to a gene: 9. This CDR3 has 15 amino acids. This CDR3 is CASSQDQKTGTGYTF. The CDR3 nucleotides are TGCGCCAGCAGCCAAGATCAGAAGACAGGGACCGGCTACACCTTC.

The rearrangement links TRBV5-8 to TRBJ1-1; D remains unclear. The CDR3 length is 16 residues. V lost 2 bases to trimming and J lost 1 base, with 15 bases between them. The germline V gene encodes CDR1 SGHTS and CDR2 YDEGEE. The CDR3 is CASSFWGSAGNTEAFF. The CDR3 nucleotides read TGTGCCAGCAGCTTTTGGGGATCAGCGGGGAACACTGAAGCTTTCTTT.

This chain uses TRBV28 with TRBJ1-1; D gene unclear. The V end was cut by 6 bases, the J end by 7 bases, with 9 bases between. Germline values: CDR1 MDHEN, CDR2 SYDVKM. The CDR3 is 11 residues long. CDR3 in DNA: TGTGCCAGCAGAGGAGTAGGTGAAGCTTTCTTT. Translating gives CASRGVGEAFF.

The rearrangement uses TRBV11-3 and TRBJ2-1, with 9 bases that match TRBD1. In germline, CDR1 is SGHNT, CDR2 YENEEA. The trim removed 2 bases at V and 7 bases at J, leaving 6 bases unmatched. This CDR3 has 15 amino acids. CDR3 DNA sequence: TGTGCCAGCAGCTTACGGGGACAGGGTTGGAATGAGCAGTTCTTC. This encodes CASSLRGQGWNEQFF.

This clone was seen a handful of times. V gene TRBV10-3 combines with J gene TRBJ1-4, with a weak D call TRBD1 (6 bases). Germline lookup yields CDR1 ENHRY and CDR2 SYGVKD. Trimming stripped 11 bases from V and 5 bases from J, with 15 bases between. The CDR3 sequence is 13 residues long. The CDR3 sequence is CASCDRTNEKLFF. Written as DNA, the CDR3 is TGTGCCTCCTGCGACAGGACCAATGAAAAACTGTTTTTT.

This clone was counted once. V is TRBV2 and J is TRBJ2-5; perhaps TRBD2 as D (6 bases). V was clipped by 1 base and J by 0 bases, with 12 bases between them. This CDR3 region has 16 residues. Germline CDR1 is SNHLY and CDR2 is FYNNEI. Here the CDR3 DNA reads TGTGCCAGCAGTGAAGAGGCGGGGCTGTACCAAGAGACCCAGTACTTC. Protein product: CASSEEAGLYQETQYF.

V is TRBV28 and J is TRBJ1-1, with TRBD1 identical over 7 bases. CDR1 and CDR2 from the germline V gene are MDHEN and SYDVKM. Trimming took 6 bases from V and 2 from J; bases not matched to a gene: 12. This CDR3 contains 16 residues. The CDR3 bases are TGTGCCAGCAGCTTGACAGGGATGGTAGGAAACACTGAAGCTTTCTTT. Protein: CASSLTGMVGNTEAFF.

This clone was found a few times. The chain has TRBV4-2 and TRBJ2-7; 9 bases are a match to TRBD1. The junction had 2 bases not matched to a gene; V was cut back by 0 bases and J by 2 bases. The CDR3 spans 15 residues. Per germline, CDR1 LGHNA and CDR2 YNFKEQ. In DNA form, the CDR3 reads TGTGCCAGCAGCCAAGAGGGACAGGGAACCTACGAGCAGTACTTC. It specifies CASSQEGQGTYEQYF.

The V and J genes are TRBV7-2 and TRBJ2-7; TRBD2 is a possible D gene (5 bases). CDR3 size: 14 residues. From germline, CDR1 is SGHTA and CDR2 FQGNSA. Trimming left V 5 bases short and J 1 base short, with 12 bases between. The chain's CDR3 is CASSLGRGSYEQYF. The CDR3 coding sequence is TGTGCCAGCAGCCTTGGCCGCGGGTCCTACGAGCAGTACTTC.

This sequence joins TRBV10-2 and TRBJ2-2; D perhaps matches TRBD2 (7 bases). CDR3 length: 16 amino acids. Germline CDR1 WSHSY, CDR2 SAAADI. With 2 bases removed from V and 5 bases from J, the gap between germline ends came to 15 bases. This CDR3 reads CASSERRGGRTGELFF. The CDR3 nucleotides read TGCGCCAGCAGTGAGAGGAGGGGGGGCCGGACCGGGGAGCTGTTTTTT.

The chain employs TRBV30 and TRBJ2-7; 7 bases map to TRBD2. Germline CDR1 reads GTSNPN; CDR2 reads SVGIG (reference sequence). With 3 bases clipped from V and 4 bases from J, the junction kept 9 bases outside the gene matches. The CDR3 is made up of 14 amino acids. CDR3 coding DNA: TGTGCCTGGAGGTTAGCGGGTTCGGCTTACGAGCAGTACTTC. Amino acids: CAWRLAGSAYEQYF. Using reference TRBV30 and TRBJ2-7 for the parts outside the CDR3, the full variable domain is SQTIHQWPATLVQPVGSPLSLECTVEGTSNPNLYWYRQAAGRGLQLLFYSVGIGQISSEVPQNLSASRPQDRQFILSSKKLLLSDSGFYLCAWRLAGSAYEQYFGPGTRLTVT.